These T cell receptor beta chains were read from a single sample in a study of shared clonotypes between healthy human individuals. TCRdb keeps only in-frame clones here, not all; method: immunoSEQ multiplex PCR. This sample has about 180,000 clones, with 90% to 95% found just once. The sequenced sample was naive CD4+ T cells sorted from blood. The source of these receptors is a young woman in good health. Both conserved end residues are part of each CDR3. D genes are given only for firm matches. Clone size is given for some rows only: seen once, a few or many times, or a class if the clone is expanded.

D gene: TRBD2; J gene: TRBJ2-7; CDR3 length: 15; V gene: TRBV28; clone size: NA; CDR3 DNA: TGTGCCAGCAGTTTATGGCTAGCGGGAGCTAGCGAGCAGTACTTC; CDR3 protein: CASSLWLAGASEQYF
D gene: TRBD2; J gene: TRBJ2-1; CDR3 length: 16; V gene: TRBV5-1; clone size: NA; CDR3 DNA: TGCGCCAGCAGCCACGGGACTAGCGGGAGCTACAATGAGCAGTTCTTC; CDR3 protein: CASSHGTSGSYNEQFF
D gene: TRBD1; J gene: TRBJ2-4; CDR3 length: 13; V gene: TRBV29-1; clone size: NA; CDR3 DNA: TGCAGCGTCCCGGACAGGTCAAAAAACATTCAGTACTTC; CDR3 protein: CSVPDRSKNIQYF
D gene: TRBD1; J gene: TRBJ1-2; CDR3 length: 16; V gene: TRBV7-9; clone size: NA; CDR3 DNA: TGTGCCAGCAGCGCAAGCAGAACAGGGGCACTCCGTGGCTACACCTTC; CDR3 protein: CASSASRTGALRGYTF
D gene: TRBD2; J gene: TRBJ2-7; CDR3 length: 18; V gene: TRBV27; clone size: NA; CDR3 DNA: TGTGCCAGCAGTTCGACTAGCGGGAGGGCATTGAGTCCCTACGAGCAGTACTTC; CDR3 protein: CASSSTSGRALSPYEQYF
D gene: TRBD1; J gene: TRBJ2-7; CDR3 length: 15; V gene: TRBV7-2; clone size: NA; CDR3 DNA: TGTGCCAGCAGCTCAACAGGGGTTTCAAGGGACGAGCAGTACTTC; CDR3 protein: CASSSTGVSRDEQYF
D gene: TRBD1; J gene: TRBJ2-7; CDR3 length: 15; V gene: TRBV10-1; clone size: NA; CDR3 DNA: TGCGCCAGCAGTGACCGGGACAGGGGGCGGTACGAGCAGTACTTC; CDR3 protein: CASSDRDRGRYEQYF
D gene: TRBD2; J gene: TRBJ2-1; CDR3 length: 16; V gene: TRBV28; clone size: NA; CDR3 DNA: TGTGCCAGCAGTTCTCTAGCGGGTCCAGACTACAATGAGCAGTTCTTC; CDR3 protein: CASSSLAGPDYNEQFF
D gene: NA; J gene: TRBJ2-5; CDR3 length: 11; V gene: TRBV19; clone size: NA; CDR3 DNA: TGTGCCAGTAGTATAGGGGCGACCCAGTACTTC; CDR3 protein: CASSIGATQYF
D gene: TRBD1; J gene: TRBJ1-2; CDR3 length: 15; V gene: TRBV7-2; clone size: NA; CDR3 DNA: TGTGCCAGCAGCACACGACAGGGGGCAGATAAGGGCTACACCTTC; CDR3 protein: CASSTRQGADKGYTF
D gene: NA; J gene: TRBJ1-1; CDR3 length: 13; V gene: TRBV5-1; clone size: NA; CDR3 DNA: TGCGCCAGCAGCTCCCCCAGGGATCGTGAAGCTTTCTTT; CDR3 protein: CASSSPRDREAFF
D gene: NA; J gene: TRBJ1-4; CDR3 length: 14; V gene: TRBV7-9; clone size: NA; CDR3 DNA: TGTGCCAGCAGCTTAAGGATGGGCTTGGGAAAACTGTTTTTT; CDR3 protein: CASSLRMGLGKLFF
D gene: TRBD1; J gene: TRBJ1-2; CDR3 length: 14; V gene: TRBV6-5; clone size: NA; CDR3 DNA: TGTGCCAGCAGTTACACGGGACAGATCTATGGCTACACCTTC; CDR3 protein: CASSYTGQIYGYTF
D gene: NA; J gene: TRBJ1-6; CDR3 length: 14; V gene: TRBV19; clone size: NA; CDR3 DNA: TGTGCCAGTAGTCCCAGCAACGTCGGCTCACCCCTCCACTTT; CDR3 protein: CASSPSNVGSPLHF
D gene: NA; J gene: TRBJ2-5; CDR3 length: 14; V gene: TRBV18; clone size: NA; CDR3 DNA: TGTGCCAGCTCACCACTTGGACAGCAAGAGACCCAGTACTTC; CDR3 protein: CASSPLGQQETQYF
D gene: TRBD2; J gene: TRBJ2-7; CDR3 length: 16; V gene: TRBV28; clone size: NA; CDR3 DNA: TGTGCCAGCAGTTTAGATCTAGCGGGTGGTGCCTACGAGCAGTACTTC; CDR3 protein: CASSLDLAGGAYEQYF
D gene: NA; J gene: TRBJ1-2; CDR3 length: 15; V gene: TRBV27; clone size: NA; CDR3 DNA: TGTGCCAGCAGTTTGGGGCACAGTATTGGCTATGGCTACACCTTC; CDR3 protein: CASSLGHSIGYGYTF
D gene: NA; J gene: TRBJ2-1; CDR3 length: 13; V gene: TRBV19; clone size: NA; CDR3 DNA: TGTGCCAGTGCTTGGACAGAATACAATGAGCAGTTCTTC; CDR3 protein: CASAWTEYNEQFF
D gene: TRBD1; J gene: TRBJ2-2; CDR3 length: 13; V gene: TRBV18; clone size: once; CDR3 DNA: TGTGCCAGCTCACCAAGGGACAGCGGGGAGCTGTTTTTT; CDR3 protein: CASSPRDSGELFF
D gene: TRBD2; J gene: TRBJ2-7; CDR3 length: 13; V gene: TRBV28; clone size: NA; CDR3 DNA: TGTGCCAGCGAAGGGACTAGCGACTACGAGCAGTACTTC; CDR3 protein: CASEGTSDYEQYF